One sample yielded the 16 T cell receptor beta chains listed below, sequenced in a study of human T cells and chemical hapten exposure. Regarding time point: patch test 1, 2 weeks after DPC sensitization. Treatment noted: therapeutic diphenylcyclopropenone sensitization with weekly scalp DPC. MiXCR, applied by TCRdb to the RACE reads, yields one record per CDR3 protein. The profile shows roughly 120,000 distinct CDR3 sequences, roughly an eighth of them singletons. The specimen comprised whole blood, sampled in connection with sensitization to the hapten diphenylcyclopropenone (DPC). The receptors shown here come from a man aged 18 to 29 with alopecia areata. Some clones in this sample may be carry-over from other donors' samples.

This clonotype was detected ten times or more. This sequence joins TRBV14 and TRBJ1-1; 7 positions match TRBD1. With 4 bases clipped from V and 5 bases from J, the junction kept 7 bases outside the gene matches. CDR3 length equals 14 residues. Looked up from germline, CDR1 is SGHDN and CDR2 is FVKESK. The CDR3 DNA follows: TGTGCCAGCAGCCGCCTACAGGGGCGGACTGAAGCTTTCTTT. Translated: CASSRLQGRTEAFF.

This chain's CDR3 is CASSAFSSLAGNEQFF. In DNA form, the CDR3 reads TGTGCCAGCAGCGCGTTTTCGAGCCTAGCGGGCAATGAGCAGTTCTTC. The chain employs TRBV7-6 and TRBJ2-1; 8 bases match TRBD2. Germline values: CDR1 SGHVS, CDR2 FNYEAQ. The CDR3 covers 16 residues. Unmatched junction bases numbered 12, after V lost 5 bases and J lost 6 bases.

The rearrangement joins TRBV4-1 to TRBJ2-1; 7 bases are a match to TRBD2. The germline CDR1 and CDR2 sequences are MGHRA and YSYEKL. The CDR3 extends over 13 amino acids. V trimming: 3 bases; J trimming: 6 bases; junction bases outside the gene matches: 2. Here the CDR3 DNA reads TGCGCCAGCAGCCAGAGCGGGATCAATGAGCAGTTCTTC. Its protein is CASSQSGINEQFF.

V is TRBV28 and J is TRBJ2-7; D ambiguous. The CDR3 totals 12 residues. CDR1 and CDR2 from the germline V gene are MDHEN and SYDVKM. Trimming removed 5 bases from V and 3 bases from J, with 8 bases in between. CDR3 DNA sequence: TGTGCCAGCAGTCCCCCCCTCTACGAGCAGTACTTC. Translating it yields CASSPPLYEQYF.

This clonotype was seen at least ten times. The V and J genes are TRBV11-1 and TRBJ2-2; D gene uncertain. V shed 5 bases and J shed 2 bases, with 9 bases lying between them. This CDR3 contains 14 residues. Germline CDR1 SGHAT, CDR2 FQDESV (reference sequence). CDR3 sequence reads: CASSLRFNTGELFF. The CDR3, as DNA: TGTGCCAGCAGCCTAAGGTTTAACACCGGGGAGCTGTTTTTT.

The J gene is TRBJ1-3, the V gene TRBV12-5; D ambiguous. CDR1 and CDR2 from the germline V gene are LGHNT and FRNRAP. Trimming cost V 7 bases and J 4 bases, with 11 bases left between them. The CDR3 totals 13 residues. Written as DNA, the CDR3 is TGTGCTAGTGCCTCACAAGCAGGAAACACCATATATTTT. Translation gives CASASQAGNTIYF.

This clonotype was seen repeatedly, ten times or more. This rearrangement joins TRBV12-3 or TRBV12-4 to TRBJ2-1, with D perhaps matching TRBD2 (6 bases). The CDR3 runs to 15 residues. The germline V and J ends were trimmed by 5 bases and 9 bases, with 20 bases remaining between them. CDR3 region: CASSLGGVIAGEQFF. The CDR3 DNA is TGTGCCAGCAGTCTCGGCGGGGTTATAGCCGGTGAGCAGTTCTTC.

This clonotype has just a few counts. The chain is built from TRBV10-2 and TRBJ1-1, with 7 bases that match TRBD1. Germline V lookup: CDR1 WSHSY, CDR2 SAAADI. The V and J ends lost 2 bases and 1 base, in that order; junction bases with no gene match: 4. The CDR3 loop spans 15 amino acids. The CDR3 region is CASSEGGTANTEAFF. The CDR3 DNA follows: TGCGCCAGCAGTGAGGGGGGGACAGCGAACACTGAAGCTTTCTTT.

The J gene is TRBJ1-2, the V gene TRBV27; no clear D gene. The CDR3 extends over 13 amino acids. The V and J ends lost 4 bases and 2 bases respectively, with 8 bases between them. Germline V gene sequence: CDR1 MNHEY, CDR2 SMNVEV (reference sequence). CDR3 sequence (DNA): TGTGCCAGCAGTTGGCAGGAGAACTATGGCTACACCTTC. Its protein is CASSWQENYGYTF.

The chain recombines TRBV19 with TRBJ2-5; 9 bases are shared with TRBD1. The J segment lost 4 bases and the V segment lost 5 bases, leaving 8 bases of the junction unmatched. The germline gives CDR1 LNHDA, CDR2 SQIVND (reference sequence). This CDR3 is built from 15 residues. CDR3 residues: CASSAQGASTETQYF. CDR3 DNA: TGTGCCAGTAGTGCACAGGGGGCAAGCACAGAGACCCAGTACTTC.

This clonotype was recorded many times. V usage is TRBV6-2 or TRBV6-3 and J usage is TRBJ2-3, with TRBD1 matching over 10 bases. The V and J ends lost 1 base and 6 bases, in that order; junction bases with no gene match: 7. CDR1 is MNHEY and CDR2 is SVGEGT in the germline V gene. This CDR3 region has 16 residues. CDR3 sequence reads: CASSYLTGGHRDTQYF. The CDR3 DNA sequence: TGTGCCAGCAGTTACTTGACAGGGGGCCACCGGGATACGCAGTATTTT.

The chain employs TRBV6-6 and TRBJ2-3; D tentatively fits TRBD1 or TRBD2 (5 bases each). Trimming took 5 bases from V and 14 from J, leaving 14 bases between them. This CDR3 region has 11 residues. In germline, CDR1 is MNHNY, CDR2 SVGAGI (reference sequence). The CDR3 nucleotides are TGTGCCAGCAGTGTAGGGACGCAGCCGTATTTT. Encoded protein: CASSVGTQPYF.

The CDR3 sequence is CASSQDFTAYNEQFF. The CDR3 region has the DNA TGCGCCAGCAGCCAAGATTTCACAGCTTACAATGAGCAGTTCTTC. The V call is TRBV4-3, the J call TRBJ2-1; D uncertain. Germline V gives CDR1 LGHNA, CDR2 YSLEER. This CDR3 is built from 15 residues. V lost 0 bases to trimming and J lost 4 bases, with 10 bases between them.

The chain has TRBV4-2 and TRBJ1-5; D might be TRBD1 (5 bases). V was pared by 6 bases and J by 5 bases, with 8 bases between. This CDR3 is built from 12 residues. Germline V CDR1 and CDR2: LGHNA, YNFKEQ. CDR3 sequence reads: CASSRGDQPQHF. The CDR3 region has the DNA TGTGCCAGCAGTCGGGGGGATCAGCCCCAGCATTTT.

In this sample, this clonotype turned up once. V is TRBV28 and J is TRBJ2-7; TRBD1 matches at 8 bases. The CDR3 loop spans 14 amino acids. The junction had 7 bases not matched to a gene; V was cut back by 6 bases and J by 3 bases. In germline, CDR1 is MDHEN, CDR2 SYDVKM. The CDR3 bases are TGTGCCAGCAGCTGGACAGGGAGAATCTACGAGCAGTACGTC. This gives the protein CASSWTGRIYEQYV.

This chain connects TRBV12-3 or TRBV12-4 to TRBJ1-6; 11 bases map to TRBD1. This CDR3 is built from 14 residues. Unmatched junction bases numbered 3, after V lost 5 bases and J lost 9 bases. CDR3 DNA sequence: TGTGCCAGCAGTGGACAGGGGGCCTTTTCACCCCTCCACTTT. This sequence encodes CASSGQGAFSPLHF.